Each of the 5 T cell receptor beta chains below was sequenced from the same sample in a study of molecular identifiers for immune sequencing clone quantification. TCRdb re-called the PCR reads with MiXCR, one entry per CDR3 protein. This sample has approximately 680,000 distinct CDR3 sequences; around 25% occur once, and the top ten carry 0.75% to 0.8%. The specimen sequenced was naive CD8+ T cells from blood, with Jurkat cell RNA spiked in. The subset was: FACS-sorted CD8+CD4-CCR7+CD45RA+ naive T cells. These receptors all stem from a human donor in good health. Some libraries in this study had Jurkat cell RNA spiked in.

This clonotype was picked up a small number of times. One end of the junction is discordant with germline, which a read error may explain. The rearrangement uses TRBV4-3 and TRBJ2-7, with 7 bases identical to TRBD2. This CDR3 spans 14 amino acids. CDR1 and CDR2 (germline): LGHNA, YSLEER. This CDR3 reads CASSQYPTSYAQYF. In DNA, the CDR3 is TGCGCCAGCAGCCAATACCCGACTAGCTACGCGCAGTACTTC.

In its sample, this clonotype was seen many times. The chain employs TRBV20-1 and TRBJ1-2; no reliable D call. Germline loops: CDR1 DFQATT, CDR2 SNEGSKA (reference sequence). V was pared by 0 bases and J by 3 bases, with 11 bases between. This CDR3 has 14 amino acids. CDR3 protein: CSARDRREDYGYTF. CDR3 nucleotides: TGCAGTGCTAGAGATAGGAGAGAAGACTATGGCTACACCTTC.

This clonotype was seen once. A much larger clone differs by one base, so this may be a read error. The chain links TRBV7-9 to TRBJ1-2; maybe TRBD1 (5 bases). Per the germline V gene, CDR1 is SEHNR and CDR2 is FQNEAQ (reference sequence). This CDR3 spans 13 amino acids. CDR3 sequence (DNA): TGTGCCAGCATCTTAGAGGGGCACTATGGCTACACCTTC. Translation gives CASILEGHYGYTF.

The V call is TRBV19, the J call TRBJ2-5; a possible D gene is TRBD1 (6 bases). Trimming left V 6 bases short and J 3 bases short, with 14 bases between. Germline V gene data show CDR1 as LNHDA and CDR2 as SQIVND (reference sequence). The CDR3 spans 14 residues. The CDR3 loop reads CASSETGLEETQYF. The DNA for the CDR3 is TGTGCCAGTAGCGAGACAGGTCTCGAAGAGACCCAGTACTTC.

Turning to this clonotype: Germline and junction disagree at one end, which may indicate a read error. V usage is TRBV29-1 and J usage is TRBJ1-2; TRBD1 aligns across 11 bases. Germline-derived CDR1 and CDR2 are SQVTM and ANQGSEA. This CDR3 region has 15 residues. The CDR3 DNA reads TGCAGCGTTATGCCCGGGACAGGGGGAGGACGTGGCTACGCCTTC. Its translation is CSVMPGTGGGRGYAF.